Below, 12 T cell receptor beta chains from the same sample are listed, as sequenced in a study of CD8 T cells in Susac syndrome. With random hexamers, 0.5 to 1 ug RNA was reverse transcribed. TCRdb re-called the immunoSEQ multiplex PCR reads with MiXCR, one entry per CDR3 protein. The sample gives a few hundred thousand distinct CDR3 sequences, approximately 90% of which show up once; over 0.1% is in the top ten. Sequencing was done on a sample of CD8+ T cells from PBMCs. These receptor sequences come from a human donor with multiple sclerosis.

The chain recombines TRBV13 with TRBJ2-3; TRBD1 aligns across 8 bases. The J segment lost 3 bases and the V segment lost 5 bases, leaving 10 bases of the junction unmatched. CDR1 is PRHDT, CDR2 FYEKMQ, per germline (reference sequence). This CDR3 has 16 amino acids. The CDR3 DNA sequence: TGTGCCAGCAGCCATCTCTCCGGACAGGGTACAGATACGCAGTATTTT. Amino acids: CASSHLSGQGTDTQYF.

This chain uses TRBV19 with TRBJ2-1; 15 bases are shared with TRBD2. CDR3 size: 18 residues. CDR1 is LNHDA and CDR2 is SQIVND in the germline V gene (reference sequence). V shed 5 bases, J shed 4 bases, and the junction held 9 bases outside the gene matches. The CDR3 loop is CASSAAGTSGGLYNEQFF. As DNA, the CDR3 is TGTGCCAGTAGTGCAGCCGGGACTAGCGGGGGGCTTTACAATGAGCAGTTCTTC.

This clonotype was picked up a small number of times. This chain joins TRBV5-1 and TRBJ2-6; 9 bases agree with TRBD1. The germline V gene encodes CDR1 SGHRS and CDR2 YFSETQ. V trimming: 4 bases; J trimming: 0 bases; junction bases outside the gene matches: 8. The CDR3 consists of 18 residues. CDR3 residues: CASSPYRGPSSGANVLTF. The DNA for the CDR3 is TGCGCCAGCAGCCCATACAGGGGGCCCAGCTCTGGGGCCAACGTCCTGACTTTC. The entire variable domain, with the rest obtained from reference TRBV5-1 and TRBJ2-6, is as follows: KAGVTQTPRYLIKTRGQQVTLSCSPISGHRSVSWYQQTPGQGLQFLFEYFSETQRNKGNFPGRFSGRQFSNSRSEMNVSTLELGDSALYLCASSPYRGPSSGANVLTFGAGSRLTVL.

The chain uses TRBV4-1 and TRBJ2-1, with 9 positions matching TRBD2. Trimming took 0 bases from V and 3 from J; bases not matched to a gene: 18. This CDR3 contains 21 residues. Germline V CDR1 and CDR2: MGHRA, YSYEKL. CDR3 nucleotides: TGCGCCAGCAGCCAAGATAGGCGGCGGGGGGGCCTTTTGCTTGGCTACAATGAGCAGTTCTTC. This sequence encodes CASSQDRRRGGLLLGYNEQFF.

The chain employs TRBV28 and TRBJ1-5; no firm D call. The length of the CDR3 is 14 residues. The ends were cut back, 2 bases at V and 3 bases at J, with 8 bases in the middle. CDR1 MDHEN and CDR2 SYDVKM come from the germline V gene. For the CDR3, the DNA is TGTGCCAGCAGTTTAACCCTAATCAATCAGCCCCAGCATTTT. Its protein is CASSLTLINQPQHF.

This chain joins TRBV29-1 and TRBJ1-2, with TRBD1 identical over 7 bases. This CDR3 is built from 12 residues. The V gene's germline CDR1 is SQVTM and CDR2 ANQGSEA. Losses at the gene ends were 7 bases for V and 4 bases for J; bases not matched to a gene: 6. The CDR3 DNA reads TGCAGCGCGGCGGGACAGACCTATGGCTACACCTTC. Translating it yields CSAAGQTYGYTF.

The chain links TRBV24-1 to TRBJ1-2, with D unclear. CDR1 and CDR2 from the germline V gene are KGHDR and SFDVKD. The V end lost 7 bases, the J end lost 0 bases, and 8 bases lay between the germline ends. The CDR3 is 13 residues long. CDR3: CATSKKTNYGYTF. CDR3 bases: TGTGCCACCAGCAAGAAAACTAACTATGGCTACACCTTC.

The genes are TRBV30 and TRBJ2-1; possible D gene TRBD1, 6 bases. Looked up from germline, CDR1 is GTSNPN and CDR2 is SVGIG (reference sequence). The CDR3 length is 15 residues. V lost 3 bases to trimming and J lost 1 base, with 13 bases between them. CDR3 bases: TGTGCCTGGAGGGACAGAGGAGGATCCTACAATGAGCAGTTCTTC. Residues: CAWRDRGGSYNEQFF.

V gene TRBV28 combines with J gene TRBJ1-5; possible D gene TRBD1, 6 bases. V was cut by 8 bases and J by 1 base, with 12 bases left in between. Germline lookup yields CDR1 MDHEN and CDR2 SYDVKM. CDR3 length equals 14 residues. The CDR3 reads CASGHTGSNQPQHF. The CDR3 DNA reads TGTGCCAGCGGTCACACAGGGAGCAATCAGCCCCAGCATTTT. The full variable domain, in which reference TRBV28 and TRBJ1-5 provide the parts outside the CDR3, is DVKVTQSSRYLVKRTGEKVFLECVQDMDHENMFWYRQDPGLGLRLIYFSYDVKMKEKGDIPEGYSVSREKKERFSLILESASTNQTSMYLCASGHTGSNQPQHFGDGTRLSIL.

The chain combines TRBV19 with TRBJ1-5, with D tentatively TRBD1 (5 bases). In germline, CDR1 is LNHDA, CDR2 SQIVND (reference sequence). This CDR3 is built from 14 residues. The V gene lost 4 bases and the J gene lost 7 bases, with 14 bases spanning the gap. CDR3 sequence (DNA): TGTGCCAGTAGTACCTCTCAGGGTCAGCAGCCCCAGCATTTT. Translating gives CASSTSQGQQPQHF.

The chain joins TRBV5-4 to TRBJ2-7; a possible D gene is TRBD1 (6 bases). Trimming took off 2 bases at V and 2 bases at J, with 17 bases between the two ends. Germline CDR1 is SGHNT and CDR2 is YYREEE (reference sequence). There are 16 residues in the CDR3. CDR3 nucleotides: TGTGCCAGCAGCTTCAAACACCTACAGGGAACCTACGAGCAGTACTTC. This sequence encodes CASSFKHLQGTYEQYF.

The genes are TRBV12-3 or TRBV12-4 and TRBJ1-1; D is unresolved. The CDR3 length is 17 residues. V lost 5 bases and J 1 base, leaving 20 bases between the germline ends. CDR3 bases: TGTGCCAGCAGTCATCCCCCGTTGTACCGGGGGAACACTGAAGCTTTCTTT. Residues: CASSHPPLYRGNTEAFF.